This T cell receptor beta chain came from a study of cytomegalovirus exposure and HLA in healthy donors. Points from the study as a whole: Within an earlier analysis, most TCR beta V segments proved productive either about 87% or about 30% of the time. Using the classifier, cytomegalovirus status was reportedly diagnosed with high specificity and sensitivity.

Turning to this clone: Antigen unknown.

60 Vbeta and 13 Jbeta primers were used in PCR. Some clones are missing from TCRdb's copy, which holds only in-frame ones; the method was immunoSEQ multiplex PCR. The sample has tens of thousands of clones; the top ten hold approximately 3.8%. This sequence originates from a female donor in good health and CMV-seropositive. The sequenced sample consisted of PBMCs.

The CDR3 DNA is TGTGCCAGCAGCTTAGTTACTAGCGGATACGAGCAGTACTTC. Its translation: CASSLVTSGYEQYF. The V call is TRBV11-2, the J call TRBJ2-7, with 8 bases matching TRBD2. The CDR3 runs 14 residues. J gave up 4 bases and V 1 base, and 3 bases lay outside the gene matches. Germline V gene lookup returns CDR1 SGHAT and CDR2 FQNNGV.